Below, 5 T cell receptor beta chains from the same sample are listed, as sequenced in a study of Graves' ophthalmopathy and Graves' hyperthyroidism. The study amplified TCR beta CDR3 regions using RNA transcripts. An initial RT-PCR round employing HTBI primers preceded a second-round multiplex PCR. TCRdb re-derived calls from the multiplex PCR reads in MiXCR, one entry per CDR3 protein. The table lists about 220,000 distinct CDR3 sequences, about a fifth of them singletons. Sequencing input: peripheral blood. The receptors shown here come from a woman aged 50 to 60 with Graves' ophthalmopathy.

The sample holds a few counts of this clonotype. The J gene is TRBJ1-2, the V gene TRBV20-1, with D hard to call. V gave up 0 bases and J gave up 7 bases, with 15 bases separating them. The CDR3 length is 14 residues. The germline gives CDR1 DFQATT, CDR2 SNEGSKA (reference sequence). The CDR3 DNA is TGCAGTGCTAGAGATGAGGTGGCGTTGGGTGGCTACACCTTC. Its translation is CSARDEVALGGYTF.

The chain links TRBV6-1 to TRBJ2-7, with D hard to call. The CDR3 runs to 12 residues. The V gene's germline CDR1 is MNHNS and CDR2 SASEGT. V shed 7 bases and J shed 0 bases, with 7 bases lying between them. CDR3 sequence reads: CASKMASYEQYF. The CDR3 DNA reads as TGTGCCAGCAAGATGGCCTCCTACGAGCAGTACTTC.

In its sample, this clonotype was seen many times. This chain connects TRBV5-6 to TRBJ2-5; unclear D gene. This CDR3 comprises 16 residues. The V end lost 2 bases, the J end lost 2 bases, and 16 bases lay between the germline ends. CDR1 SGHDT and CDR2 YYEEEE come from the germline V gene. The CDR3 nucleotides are TGTGCCAGCAGCTTCAGACCCGATACTTTTCAAGAGACCCAGTACTTC. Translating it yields CASSFRPDTFQETQYF.

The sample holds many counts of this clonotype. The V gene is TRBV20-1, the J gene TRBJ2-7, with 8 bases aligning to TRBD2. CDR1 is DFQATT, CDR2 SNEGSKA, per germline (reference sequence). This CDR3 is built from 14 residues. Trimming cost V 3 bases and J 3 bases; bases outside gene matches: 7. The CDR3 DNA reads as TGCAGTGCTAGCTCTACAGCGGGAGACTACGAGCAGTACTTC. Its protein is CSASSTAGDYEQYF.

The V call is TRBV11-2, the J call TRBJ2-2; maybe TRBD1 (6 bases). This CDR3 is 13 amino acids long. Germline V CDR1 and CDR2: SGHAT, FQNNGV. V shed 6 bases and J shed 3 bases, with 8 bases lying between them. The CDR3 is CASRRTDTGELFF. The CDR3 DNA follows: TGTGCCAGCAGGCGGACAGACACCGGGGAGCTGTTTTTT.